This T cell receptor beta chain derives from a study of blood T cells in healthy people across ages. The study isolated at least 6.5 million PBMCs from each sample. Trimming removed 4 bases at V and 5 bases at J, with 12 bases between. Germline V gives CDR1 SGHRS, CDR2 YFSETQ. The CDR3 totals 13 residues. A second PCR of about 6 to 12 cycles used a sample-barcoded 5' primer and a J-beta primer mix. Template switching added a 12-random-nucleotide identifier to every cDNA molecule. All samples yielded 3 million or more CDR3-containing paired-end reads. One entry per CDR3 protein, called by TCRdb with MiXCR from the 5' RACE reads. Altogether 600,000 to 850,000 distinct CDR3 sequences are present, roughly 41% being singletons, with the ten largest covering less than 25%.

The V call is TRBV5-1, the J call TRBJ1-1; maybe TRBD1 (5 bases). The origin of this receptor is a woman aged 55-70 years in good health. The sequencing sample was made of blood. CDR3 DNA: TGCGCCAGCAGCCCAAATCAGGGAACTGAAGCTTTCTTT. This translates into CASSPNQGTEAFF.